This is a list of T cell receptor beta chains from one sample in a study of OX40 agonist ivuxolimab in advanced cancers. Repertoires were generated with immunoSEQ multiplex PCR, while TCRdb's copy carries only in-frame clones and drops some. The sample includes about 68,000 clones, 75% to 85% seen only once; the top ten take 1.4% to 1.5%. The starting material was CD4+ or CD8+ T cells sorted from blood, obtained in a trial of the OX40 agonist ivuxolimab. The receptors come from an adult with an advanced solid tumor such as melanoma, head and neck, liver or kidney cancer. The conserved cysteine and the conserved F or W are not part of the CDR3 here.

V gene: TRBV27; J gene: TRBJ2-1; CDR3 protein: ASTSGGAGAYNEQF
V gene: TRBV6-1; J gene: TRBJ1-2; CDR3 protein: ASSGPGGEGYT
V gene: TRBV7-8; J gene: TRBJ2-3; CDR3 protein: ASSRSPLLITSTDTQY
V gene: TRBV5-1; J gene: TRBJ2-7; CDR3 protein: ASSLPETGTYEQY
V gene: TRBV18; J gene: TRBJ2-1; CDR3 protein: ASSQRENEQF
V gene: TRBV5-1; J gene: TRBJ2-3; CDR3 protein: ASSWPGADTQY
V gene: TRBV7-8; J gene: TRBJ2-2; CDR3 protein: ASSPNRAGDTGELF
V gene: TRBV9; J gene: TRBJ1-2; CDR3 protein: ASSPQWGANYGYT
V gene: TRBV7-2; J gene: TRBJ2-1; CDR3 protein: ASSLAGGTGSYNEQF
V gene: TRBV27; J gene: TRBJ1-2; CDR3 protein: ASSTQSRGGYGYT
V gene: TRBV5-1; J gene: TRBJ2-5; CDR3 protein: ASSLRTGRGETQY
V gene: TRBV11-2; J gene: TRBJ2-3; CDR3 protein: ASNIGAADTQY
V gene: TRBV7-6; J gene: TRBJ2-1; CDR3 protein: ASSLALMRGGAYNEQF
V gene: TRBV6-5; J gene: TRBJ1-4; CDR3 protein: ASSRGWTNEKLF
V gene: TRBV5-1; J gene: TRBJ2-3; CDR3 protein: ASRRTGVWTDTQY
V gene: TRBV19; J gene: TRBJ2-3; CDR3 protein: ASNPTGIGTDTQY
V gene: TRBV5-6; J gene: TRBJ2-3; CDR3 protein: ASSHPSTDTQY
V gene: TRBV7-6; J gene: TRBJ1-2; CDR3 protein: ASSSIAGYGYT
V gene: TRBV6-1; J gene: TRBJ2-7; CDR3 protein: AISEWASVSYEQY
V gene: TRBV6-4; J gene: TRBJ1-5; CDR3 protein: ASSPLTGLPQH
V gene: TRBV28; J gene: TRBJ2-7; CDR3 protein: ARSMQQRGNSYEQY
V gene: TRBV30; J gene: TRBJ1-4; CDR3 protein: AWSEYGGREKLF
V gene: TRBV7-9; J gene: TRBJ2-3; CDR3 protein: ASSQVPADTQY
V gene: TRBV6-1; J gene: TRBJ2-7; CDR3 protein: ASRLGRGGYEQY
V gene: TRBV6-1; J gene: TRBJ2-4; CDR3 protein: ASSEDGRRAKNIQY
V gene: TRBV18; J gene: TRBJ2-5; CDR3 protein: ASSPRQGVTETQY
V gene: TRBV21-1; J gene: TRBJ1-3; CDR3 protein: ASSKEGRYSGNTIY
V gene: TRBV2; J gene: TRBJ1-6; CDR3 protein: ASSGLGPQEFRALH
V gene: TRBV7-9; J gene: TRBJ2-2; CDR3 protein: ASRSTREGDTGELF
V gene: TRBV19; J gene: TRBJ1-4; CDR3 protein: ASNLGRTNEKLF
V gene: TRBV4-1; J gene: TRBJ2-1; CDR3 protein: ASSPGGGNRF
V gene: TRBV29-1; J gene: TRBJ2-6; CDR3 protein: VGGDNVLT
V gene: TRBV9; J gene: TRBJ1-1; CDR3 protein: ASSAQTKDRNTEAF
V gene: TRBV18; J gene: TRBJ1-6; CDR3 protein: ASSPIGPTVSYNSPLH
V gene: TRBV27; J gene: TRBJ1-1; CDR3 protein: ATWDRGITEAF
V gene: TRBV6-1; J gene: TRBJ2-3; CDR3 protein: ASWRQLLTDTQY
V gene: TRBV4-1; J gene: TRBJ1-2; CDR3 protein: ASSQDRGLGYGYT
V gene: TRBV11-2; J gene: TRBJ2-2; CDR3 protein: ASSQATGTGNTGELF
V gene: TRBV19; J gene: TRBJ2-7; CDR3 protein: ASSSRLSEQY
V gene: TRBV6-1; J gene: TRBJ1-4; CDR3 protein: ASRETGRIDEKLF